The rows below give T cell receptor beta chains drawn from one sample of a study of T cells in Graves' hyperthyroidism and ophthalmopathy. Each CDR3 protein is one row after TCRdb ran MiXCR on the multiplex PCR reads. The data show approximately 520,000 distinct CDR3 sequences, approximately 24% seen once. The specimen was blood. Receptor source: a young woman with Graves' ophthalmopathy. CDR3s include the opening cysteine and the closing phenylalanine or tryptophan. A D gene is named only where the DNA matches it firmly.

d_gene,v_gene,j_gene,len,CDR3aa
TRBD2,TRBV29-1,TRBJ2-2,15,CSVESSGANTGELFF
TRBD2,TRBV6-9,TRBJ2-7,17,CASTSSSSAGGPCEQYF
.,TRBV12-3/TRBV12-4,TRBJ2-3,15,CASSSYGLSTDTQYF
TRBD2,TRBV7-9,TRBJ2-5,15,CASSTLAGAQETRYF
.,TRBV6-2/TRBV6-3,TRBJ2-2,14,CASSYAPEGGELFF
.,TRBV5-1,TRBJ2-7,15,CASSLNPQLAYEQYF
TRBD1,TRBV12-3/TRBV12-4,TRBJ1-1,15,CASSYTGGWNTEAFF
TRBD1,TRBV11-1,TRBJ1-1,16,CASSPMRDSDYTEAFF
.,TRBV12-3/TRBV12-4,TRBJ2-2,16,CASSLLPPTGSGELFF
.,TRBV6-1,TRBJ2-7,13,CASRGTDAYEQYF
.,TRBV7-3,TRBJ1-2,14,CASSSNPDSYGYTF
.,TRBV6-1,TRBJ2-2,14,CASSDYRDTGELFF
.,TRBV15,TRBJ1-2,12,CATSGAGLGYTF
TRBD1,TRBV6-1,TRBJ2-7,14,CASRPGQGPSEQYF
TRBD1,TRBV11-1,TRBJ1-1,16,CASSLESGGKNTEAFF
.,TRBV5-1,TRBJ1-2,19,CASSLGGLQGFKPVGGYTF
TRBD1,TRBV11-2,TRBJ1-1,12,CASSSPEGQPYF